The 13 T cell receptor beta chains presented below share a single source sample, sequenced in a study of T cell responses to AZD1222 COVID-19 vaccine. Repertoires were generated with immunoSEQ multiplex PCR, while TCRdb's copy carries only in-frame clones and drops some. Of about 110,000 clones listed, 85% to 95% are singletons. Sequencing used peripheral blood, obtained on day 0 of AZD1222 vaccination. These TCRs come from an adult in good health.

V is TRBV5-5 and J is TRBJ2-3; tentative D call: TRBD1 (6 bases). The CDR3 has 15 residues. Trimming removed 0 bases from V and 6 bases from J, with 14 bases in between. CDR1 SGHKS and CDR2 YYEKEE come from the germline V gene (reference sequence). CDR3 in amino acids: CASSLGAPRGDTQYF. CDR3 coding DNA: TGTGCCAGCAGCTTGGGGGCACCGAGGGGGGATACGCAGTATTTT.

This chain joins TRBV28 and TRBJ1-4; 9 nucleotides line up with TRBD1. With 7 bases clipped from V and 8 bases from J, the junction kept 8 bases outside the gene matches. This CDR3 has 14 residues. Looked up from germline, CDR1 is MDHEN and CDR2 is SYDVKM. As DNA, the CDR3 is TGTGCCAGCATTGGGACAGGGATCGGCGAAAAACTGTTTTTT. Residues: CASIGTGIGEKLFF.

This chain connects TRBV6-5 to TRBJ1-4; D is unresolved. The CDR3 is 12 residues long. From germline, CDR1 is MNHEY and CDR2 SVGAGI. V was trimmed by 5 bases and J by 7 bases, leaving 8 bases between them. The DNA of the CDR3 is TGTGCCAGCAGTCATATCCGTGAAAAACTGTTTTTT. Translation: CASSHIREKLFF.

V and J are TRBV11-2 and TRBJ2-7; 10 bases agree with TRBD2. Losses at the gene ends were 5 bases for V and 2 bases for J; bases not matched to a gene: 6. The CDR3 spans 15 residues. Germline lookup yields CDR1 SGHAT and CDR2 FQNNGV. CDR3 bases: TGTGCCAGCAGCGAAGGACTAGCGGTGACCTACGAGCAGTACTTC. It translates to CASSEGLAVTYEQYF.

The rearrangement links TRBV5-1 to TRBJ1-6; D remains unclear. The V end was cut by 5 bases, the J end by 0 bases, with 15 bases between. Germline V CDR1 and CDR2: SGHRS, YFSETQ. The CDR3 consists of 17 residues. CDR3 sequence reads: CASRPDTRSSYNSPLHF. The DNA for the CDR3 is TGCGCCAGCAGACCCGACACGAGGAGCTCCTATAATTCACCCCTCCACTTT.

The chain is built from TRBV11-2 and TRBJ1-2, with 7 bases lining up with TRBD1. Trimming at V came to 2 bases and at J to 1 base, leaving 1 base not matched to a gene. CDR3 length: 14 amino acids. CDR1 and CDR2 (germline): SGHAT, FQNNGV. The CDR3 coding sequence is TGTGCCAGCAGCTTAACAGGGGATAACTATGGCTACACCTTC. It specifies CASSLTGDNYGYTF.

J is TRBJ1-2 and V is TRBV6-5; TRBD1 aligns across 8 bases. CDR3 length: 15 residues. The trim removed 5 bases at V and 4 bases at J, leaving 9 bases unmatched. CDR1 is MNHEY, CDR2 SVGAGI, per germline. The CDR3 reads CASSRTGTGTYGYTF. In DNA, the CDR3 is TGTGCCAGCAGTCGAACCGGGACAGGAACCTATGGCTACACCTTC.

CDR3 region: CASSQDSGADQPQHF. The DNA for the CDR3 is TGTGCCAGCAGCCAAGATAGCGGGGCGGATCAGCCCCAGCATTTT. The chain couples TRBV4-2 to TRBJ1-5; the D gene is possibly TRBD1 (5 bases). Germline CDR1 LGHNA, CDR2 YNFKEQ. CDR3 size: 15 residues. Trimming shortened V by 0 bases and J by 5 bases, and 11 bases separated the two germline ends.

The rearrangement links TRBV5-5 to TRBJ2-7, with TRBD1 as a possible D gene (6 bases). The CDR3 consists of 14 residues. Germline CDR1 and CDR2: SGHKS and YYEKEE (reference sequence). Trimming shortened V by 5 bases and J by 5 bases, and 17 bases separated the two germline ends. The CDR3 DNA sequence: TGTGCCAGCAGAACCGGGACAATGTTCGACGAGCAGTACTTC. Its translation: CASRTGTMFDEQYF.

The CDR3 sequence: CASSYDGGGGYGYTF. As DNA, the CDR3 is TGTGCCAGCAGTTACGATGGGGGCGGAGGCTATGGCTACACCTTC. The chain carries TRBV27 and TRBJ1-2, with a weak D call TRBD1 (6 bases). The CDR3 loop spans 15 amino acids. V lost 4 bases, J lost 4 bases, and 16 bases lay in between. CDR1 and CDR2 (germline): MNHEY, SMNVEV (reference sequence).

CDR3 residues: CATSDTRGGGDEQFF. The CDR3 DNA reads TGTGCCACCAGTGATACCCGTGGAGGGGGCGATGAGCAGTTCTTC. The V call is TRBV24-1, the J call TRBJ2-1, with a tentative D call TRBD1 (7 bases). V was clipped by 3 bases and J by 8 bases, with 16 bases between them. The germline V gene has CDR1 KGHDR and CDR2 SFDVKD. The CDR3 consists of 15 residues.

This chain's CDR3 is CASSPPRGLNTEAFF. The CDR3 DNA sequence: TGTGCCAGCAGTCCCCCCAGGGGGCTGAACACTGAAGCTTTCTTT. V usage is TRBV28 and J usage is TRBJ1-1, with TRBD1 matching 8 bases. Looked up from germline, CDR1 is MDHEN and CDR2 is SYDVKM. V trimming: 5 bases; J trimming: 0 bases; junction bases outside the gene matches: 5. The CDR3 runs to 15 residues. Variable domain in full (rest from reference TRBV28 and TRBJ1-1): DVKVTQSSRYLVKRTGEKVFLECVQDMDHENMFWYRQDPGLGLRLIYFSYDVKMKEKGDIPEGYSVSREKKERFSLILESASTNQTSMYLCASSPPRGLNTEAFFGQGTRLTVV.

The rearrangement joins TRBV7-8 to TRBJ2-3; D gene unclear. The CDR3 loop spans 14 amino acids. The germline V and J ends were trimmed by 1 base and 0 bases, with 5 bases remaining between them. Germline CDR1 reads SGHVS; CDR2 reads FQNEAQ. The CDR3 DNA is TGTGCCAGCAGCTTAGAACTCAGCACAGATACGCAGTATTTT. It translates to CASSLELSTDTQYF.